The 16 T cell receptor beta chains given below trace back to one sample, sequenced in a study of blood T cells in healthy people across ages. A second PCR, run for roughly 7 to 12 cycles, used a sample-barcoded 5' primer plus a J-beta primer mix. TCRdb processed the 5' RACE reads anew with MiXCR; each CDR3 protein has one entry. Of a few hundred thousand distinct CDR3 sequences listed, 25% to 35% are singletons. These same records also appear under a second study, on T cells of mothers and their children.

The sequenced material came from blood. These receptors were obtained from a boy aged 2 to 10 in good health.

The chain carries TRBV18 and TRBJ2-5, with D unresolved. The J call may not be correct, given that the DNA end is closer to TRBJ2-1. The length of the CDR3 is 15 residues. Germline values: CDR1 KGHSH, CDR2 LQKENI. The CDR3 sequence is CASSPPGRAYNEQFF. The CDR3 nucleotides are TGTGCCAGCTCACCACCTGGACGGGCCTACAATGAGCAGTTCTTC.

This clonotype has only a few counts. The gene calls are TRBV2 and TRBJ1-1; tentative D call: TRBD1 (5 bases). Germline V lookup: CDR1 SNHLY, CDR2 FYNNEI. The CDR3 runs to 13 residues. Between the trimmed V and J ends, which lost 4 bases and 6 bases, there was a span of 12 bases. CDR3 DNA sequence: TGTGCCAGCAGTGGGGACCAGACCCCTGAAGCTTTCTTT. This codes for CASSGDQTPEAFF.

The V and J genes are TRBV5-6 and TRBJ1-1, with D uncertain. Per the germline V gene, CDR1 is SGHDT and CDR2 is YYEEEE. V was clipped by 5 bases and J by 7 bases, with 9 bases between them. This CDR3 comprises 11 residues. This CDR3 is CASRSDGEAFF. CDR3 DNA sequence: TGTGCCAGCAGGTCGGACGGTGAAGCTTTCTTT. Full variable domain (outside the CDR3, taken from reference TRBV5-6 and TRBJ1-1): DAGVTQSPTHLIKTRGQQVTLRCSPKSGHDTVSWYQQALGQGPQFIFQYYEEEERQRGNFPDRFSGHQFPNYSSELNVNALLLGDSALYLCASRSDGEAFFGQGTRLTVV.

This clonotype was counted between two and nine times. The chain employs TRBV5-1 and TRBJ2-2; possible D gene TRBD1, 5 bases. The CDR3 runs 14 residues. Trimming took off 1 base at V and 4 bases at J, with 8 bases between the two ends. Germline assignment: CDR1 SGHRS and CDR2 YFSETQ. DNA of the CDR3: TGCGCCAGCAGCTTGTTCAGGGCCACCGGGGAGCTGTTTTTT. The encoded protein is CASSLFRATGELFF. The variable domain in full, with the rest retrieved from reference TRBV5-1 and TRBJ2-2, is KAGVTQTPRYLIKTRGQQVTLSCSPISGHRSVSWYQQTPGQGLQFLFEYFSETQRNKGNFPGRFSGRQFSNSRSEMNVSTLELGDSALYLCASSLFRATGELFFGEGSRLTVL.

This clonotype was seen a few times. The DNA for the CDR3 is TGTGCCATCGCTGTCGACAGGTTCAATGAAAAACTGTTTTTT. Translation: CAIAVDRFNEKLFF. The chain is built from TRBV2 and TRBJ1-4; tentatively, D is TRBD1 (6 bases). V was pared by 10 bases and J by 5 bases, with 17 bases between. There are 14 residues in the CDR3. The germline gives CDR1 SNHLY, CDR2 FYNNEI. Based on the CDR3 plus reference TRBV2 and TRBJ1-4, the full variable domain is EPEVTQTPSHQVTQMGQEVILRCVPISNHLYFYWYRQILGQKVEFLVSFYNNEISEKSEIFDDQFSVERPDGSNFTLKIRSTKLEDSAMYFCAIAVDRFNEKLFFGSGTQLSVL.

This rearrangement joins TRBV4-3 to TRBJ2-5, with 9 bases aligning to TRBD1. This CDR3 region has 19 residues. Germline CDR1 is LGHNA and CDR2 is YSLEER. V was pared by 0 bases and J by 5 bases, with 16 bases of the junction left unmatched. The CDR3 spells CASSQELGGSTGGGETQYF. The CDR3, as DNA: TGCGCCAGCAGCCAAGAGTTAGGGGGGTCTACAGGGGGCGGTGAGACCCAGTACTTC.

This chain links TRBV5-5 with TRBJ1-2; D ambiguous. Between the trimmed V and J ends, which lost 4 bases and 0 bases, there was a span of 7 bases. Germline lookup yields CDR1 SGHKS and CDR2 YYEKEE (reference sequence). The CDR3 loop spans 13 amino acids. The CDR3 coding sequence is TGTGCCAGCAGCGGCAGAGCTAACTATGGCTACACCTTC. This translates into CASSGRANYGYTF.

The CDR3 reads CASSQEGQSNSPLHF. The CDR3 DNA is TGCGCCAGCAGCCAAGAGGGACAGTCTAATTCACCCCTCCACTTT. The V call is TRBV4-3, the J call TRBJ1-6; 7 nucleotides align to TRBD1. The ends lost 0 bases at V and 6 bases at J; junction bases unmatched: 2. The CDR3 loop spans 15 amino acids. Germline CDR1 and CDR2: LGHNA and YSLEER.

The CDR3: CASSERGRLNNEQFF. The CDR3 nucleotides are TGTGCCAGCAGCGAGAGGGGGAGGTTGAACAATGAGCAGTTCTTC. V is TRBV9 and J is TRBJ2-5; the D gene could be TRBD1 or TRBD2 (6 bases each). The J call could be wrong; TRBJ2-1 is a better fit for the DNA end. The CDR3 extends over 15 amino acids. The germline V gene encodes CDR1 SGDLS and CDR2 YYNGEE.

Written as DNA, the CDR3 is TGTGCCACCAGTCACTCACCCGTAGCGGGGCAAGTCGATGAGCAGTTCTTC. Residues: CATSHSPVAGQVDEQFF. The rearrangement uses TRBV24-1 and TRBJ2-5; 8 bases agree with TRBD2. The J call may not be correct, given that the DNA end is closer to TRBJ2-1. CDR3 length: 17 residues. CDR1 KGHDR and CDR2 SFDVKD come from the germline V gene.

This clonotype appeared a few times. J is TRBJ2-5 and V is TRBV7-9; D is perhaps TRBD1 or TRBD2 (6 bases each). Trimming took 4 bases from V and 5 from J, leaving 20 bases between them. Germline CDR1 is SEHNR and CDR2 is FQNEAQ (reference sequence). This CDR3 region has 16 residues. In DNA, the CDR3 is TGTGCCAGCAGCTCCCTGAGCCGGGGGCAAGAGGAGACCCAGTACTTC. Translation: CASSSLSRGQEETQYF.

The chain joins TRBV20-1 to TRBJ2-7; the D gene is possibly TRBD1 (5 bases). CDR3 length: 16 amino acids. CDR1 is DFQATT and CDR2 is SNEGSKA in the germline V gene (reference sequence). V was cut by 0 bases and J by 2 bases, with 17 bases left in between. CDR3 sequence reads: CSARDPGQGQTYEQYF. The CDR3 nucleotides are TGCAGTGCTAGAGATCCCGGACAAGGGCAAACCTACGAGCAGTACTTC.

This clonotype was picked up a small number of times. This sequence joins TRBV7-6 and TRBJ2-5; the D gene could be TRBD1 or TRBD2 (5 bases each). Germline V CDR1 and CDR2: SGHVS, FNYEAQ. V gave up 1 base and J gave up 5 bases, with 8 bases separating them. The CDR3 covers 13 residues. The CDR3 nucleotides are TGTGCCAGCAGCTTAGAAGAGGGGGAGACCCAGTACTTC. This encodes CASSLEEGETQYF.

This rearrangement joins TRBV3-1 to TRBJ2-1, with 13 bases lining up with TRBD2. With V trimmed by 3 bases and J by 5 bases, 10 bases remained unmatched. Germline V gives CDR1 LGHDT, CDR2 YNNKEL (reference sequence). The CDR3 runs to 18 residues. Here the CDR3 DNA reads TGTGCCAGCAGCCACCTTACTGGACTAGCGGGAGTTAACAATGAGCAGTTCTTC. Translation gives CASSHLTGLAGVNNEQFF.

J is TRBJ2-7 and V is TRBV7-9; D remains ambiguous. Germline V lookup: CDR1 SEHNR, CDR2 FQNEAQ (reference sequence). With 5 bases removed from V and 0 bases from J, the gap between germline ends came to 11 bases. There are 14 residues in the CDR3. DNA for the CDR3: TGTGCCAGCAGCGGTACTACTGGCTCCTACGAGCAGTACTTC. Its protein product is CASSGTTGSYEQYF.

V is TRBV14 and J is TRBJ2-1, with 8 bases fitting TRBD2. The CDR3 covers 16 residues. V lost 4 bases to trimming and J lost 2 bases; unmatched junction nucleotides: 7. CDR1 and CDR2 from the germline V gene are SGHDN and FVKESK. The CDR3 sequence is CASSPYSGEAYNEQFF. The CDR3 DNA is TGTGCCAGCAGCCCCTATAGCGGGGAGGCCTACAATGAGCAGTTCTTC.